One and the same sample provided the 6 T cell receptor beta chains below, sequenced in a study of T cell clones after liver transplantation. Data came from immunoSEQ multiplex PCR; TCRdb stores just in-frame clones and leaves some out. The sample carries about 51,000 clones, less than 90% recorded once. The sample consisted of CD8+ T cells from blood, taken 12 months after liver transplant. These receptor sequences come from a human patient who received a liver transplant. The T cells may partly be graft donor cells.

This chain joins TRBV4-3 and TRBJ1-5; D gene unclear. The germline V gene encodes CDR1 LGHNA and CDR2 YSLEER. V lost 1 base to trimming and J lost 1 base, with 14 bases between them. This CDR3 contains 17 residues. The CDR3 DNA follows: TGCGCCAGCAGCCAAGGATACGGGAGCTCGAGCAATCAGCCCCAGCATTTT. This codes for CASSQGYGSSSNQPQHF.

This chain connects TRBV28 to TRBJ2-1; D call uncertain. Germline CDR1 MDHEN, CDR2 SYDVKM. Trimming pared 9 bases from V and 10 bases from J, leaving 13 bases between. CDR3 size: 11 residues. The CDR3 spells CARRTPREQFF. The CDR3 DNA is TGTGCCAGAAGGACGCCCAGGGAGCAGTTCTTC.

The V gene is TRBV4-1, the J gene TRBJ2-7, with TRBD1 matching over 8 bases. The CDR3 is 15 amino acids. Germline V CDR1 and CDR2: MGHRA, YSYEKL. J gave up 6 bases and V 0 bases, and 7 bases lay outside the gene matches. The CDR3 region is CASSQDAGGEGEQYF. CDR3 DNA sequence: TGCGCCAGCAGCCAAGATGCAGGGGGCGAGGGCGAGCAGTACTTC.

This chain uses TRBV9 with TRBJ1-4; D unclear. The CDR3 is 16 amino acids. V lost 4 bases and J lost 3, with 16 bases in between. Germline-derived CDR1 and CDR2 are SGDLS and YYNGEE. CDR3 protein: CASSPRSTSPNEKLFF. CDR3 in DNA: TGTGCCAGCAGCCCTCGGTCAACCTCGCCTAATGAAAAACTGTTTTTT.

This clone appeared a single time. This chain joins TRBV28 and TRBJ1-5; a weak D match, TRBD1 (6 bases). V lost 2 bases to trimming and J lost 0 bases, with 11 bases between them. This CDR3 is 16 amino acids long. The germline gives CDR1 MDHEN, CDR2 SYDVKM. CDR3 protein: CASSLGGGDSNQPQHF. The CDR3 coding sequence is TGTGCCAGCAGTTTAGGGGGCGGCGATAGCAATCAGCCCCAGCATTTT.

In this sample, this clone is medium-sized. The chain carries TRBV27 and TRBJ1-2, with TRBD1 matching over 8 bases. Per germline, CDR1 MNHEY and CDR2 SMNVEV (reference sequence). The V segment lost 6 bases and the J segment 0 bases; nucleotides outside the gene matches: 12. This CDR3 region has 17 residues. This CDR3 reads CASSPEDRATSNYGYTF. Here the CDR3 DNA reads TGTGCCAGCAGCCCGGAGGACAGGGCCACCTCTAACTATGGCTACACCTTC.